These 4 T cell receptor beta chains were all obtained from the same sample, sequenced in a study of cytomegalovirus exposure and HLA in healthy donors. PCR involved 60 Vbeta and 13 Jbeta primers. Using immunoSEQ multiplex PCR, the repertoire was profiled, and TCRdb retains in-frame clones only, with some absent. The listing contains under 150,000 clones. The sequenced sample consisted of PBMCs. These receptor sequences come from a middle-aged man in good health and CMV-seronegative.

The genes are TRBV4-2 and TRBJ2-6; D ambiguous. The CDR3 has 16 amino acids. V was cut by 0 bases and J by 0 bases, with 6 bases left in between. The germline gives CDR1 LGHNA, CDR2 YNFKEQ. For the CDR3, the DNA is TGTGCCAGCAGCCAAGATGACAACTCTGGGGCCAACGTCCTGACTTTC. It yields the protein CASSQDDNSGANVLTF.

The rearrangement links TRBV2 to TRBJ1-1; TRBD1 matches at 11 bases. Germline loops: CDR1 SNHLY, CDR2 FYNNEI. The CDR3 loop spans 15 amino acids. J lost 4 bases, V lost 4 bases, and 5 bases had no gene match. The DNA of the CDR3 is TGTGCCAGCAGTGGGGGACAGGGGGACGGCACTGAAGCTTTCTTT. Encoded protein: CASSGGQGDGTEAFF.

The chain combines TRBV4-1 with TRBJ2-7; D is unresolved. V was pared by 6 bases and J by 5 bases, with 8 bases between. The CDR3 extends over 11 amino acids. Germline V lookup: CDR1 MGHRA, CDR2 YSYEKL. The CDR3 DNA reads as TGCGCCAGCAGAGTGGAGAACGAGCAGTACTTC. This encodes CASRVENEQYF.

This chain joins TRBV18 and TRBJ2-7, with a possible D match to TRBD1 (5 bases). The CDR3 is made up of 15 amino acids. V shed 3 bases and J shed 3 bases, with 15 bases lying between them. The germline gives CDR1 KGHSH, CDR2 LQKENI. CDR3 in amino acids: CASSPTSDRNYEQYF. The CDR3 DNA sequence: TGTGCCAGCTCACCGACTTCCGACAGAAACTACGAGCAGTACTTC.